This T cell receptor (beta chain) was recorded in a study of control samples from healthy donors and cancer patients. Germline CDR1 SGHNT, CDR2 YYREEE (reference sequence). CDR3 size: 13 residues. Between the trimmed V and J ends, which lost 0 bases and 8 bases, there was a span of 6 bases. The method was immunoSEQ multiplex PCR; TCRdb's version includes in-frame clones alone and lacks a portion of them. The sample holds around 79,000 clones, more than 85% seen once. V usage is TRBV5-4 and J usage is TRBJ1-6; the D is unclear. This clonotype was obtained from a woman aged 40 to 50 with lung cancer. The material sequenced was PBMCs. The CDR3 coding sequence is TGTGCCAGCAGCTTGGACCCCCATTCACCCCTCCACTTT. Residues: CASSLDPHSPLHF. Supplemented by reference TRBV5-4 and TRBJ1-6, the full variable domain reads ETGVTQSPTHLIKTRGQQVTLRCSSQSGHNTVSWYQQALGQGPQFIFQYYREEENGRGNFPPRFSGLQFPNYSSELNVNALELDDSALYLCASSLDPHSPLHFGNGTRLTVT.